Below, 24 T cell receptor beta chains from the same sample are listed, as sequenced in a study of T cell repertoires in cytomegalovirus infection. TCRdb re-called the reads through MiXCR, storing one row per CDR3 protein. This sample has approximately 76,000 distinct CDR3 sequences, with approximately 3.7% found just once. Specimen: PBMCs. These receptors were obtained from a human donor in good health (CMV status not recorded). Some clones in this sample may be carry-over from other donors' samples.

This clonotype was recorded at least ten times. The chain joins TRBV18 to TRBJ1-3; D might be TRBD1 (5 bases). V was trimmed by 0 bases and J by 0 bases, leaving 12 bases between them. Germline values: CDR1 KGHSH, CDR2 LQKENI. CDR3 length: 17 amino acids. CDR3 in amino acids: CASSPPAGQYSGNTIYF. DNA of the CDR3: TGTGCCAGCTCACCACCGGCGGGGCAATACTCTGGAAACACCATATATTTT. The full variable domain, with the rest looked up from reference TRBV18 and TRBJ1-3, is NAGVMQNPRHLVRRRGQEARLRCSPMKGHSHVYWYRQLPEEGLKFMVYLQKENIIDESGMPKERFSAEFPKEGPSILRIQQVVRGDSAAYFCASSPPAGQYSGNTIYFGEGSWLTVV.

This clonotype came up many times. The rearrangement uses TRBV15 and TRBJ1-1; TRBD1 agrees at 9 bases. In germline, CDR1 is LNHNV, CDR2 YYDKDF (reference sequence). This CDR3 is built from 13 residues. V lost 6 bases to trimming and J lost 13 bases; unmatched junction nucleotides: 12. CDR3 amino acids: CATRSGQGILGFF. The CDR3 nucleotides are TGTGCCACCAGGTCGGGACAGGGTATACTGGGTTTCTTT.

This clonotype was seen ten or more times. This chain connects TRBV4-3 to TRBJ1-6; D gene ambiguous. The germline gives CDR1 LGHNA, CDR2 YSLEER. This CDR3 spans 15 amino acids. Trimming stripped 0 bases from V and 4 bases from J, with 7 bases between. CDR3: CASSQDLHYNSPLHF. CDR3 DNA sequence: TGCGCCAGCAGCCAAGATCTCCATTATAATTCACCCCTCCACTTT.

Many counts were recorded for this clonotype. In DNA form, the CDR3 reads TGTGCCAGCAGTTTTAGTGAGAGCAATCAGCCCCAGCATTTT. Its protein is CASSFSESNQPQHF. The V and J genes are TRBV12-3 or TRBV12-4 and TRBJ1-5, with D unclear. The germline V and J ends were trimmed by 3 bases and 1 base, with 7 bases remaining between them. The CDR3 runs 14 residues.

This clonotype was detected ten times or more. The chain is built from TRBV28 and TRBJ1-2; 7 bases map to TRBD1. CDR1 is MDHEN, CDR2 SYDVKM, per germline. The CDR3 spans 15 residues. The ends lost 3 bases at V and 1 base at J; junction bases unmatched: 5. The CDR3 reads CASSFEGARNYGYTF. The CDR3 nucleotides are TGTGCCAGCAGTTTTGAGGGGGCGCGTAACTATGGCTACACCTTC.

This clonotype came up many times. The gene calls are TRBV28 and TRBJ2-3; 9 bases line up with TRBD1. J was trimmed by 2 bases and V by 6 bases; bases with no gene match: 9. The CDR3 consists of 16 residues. CDR1 and CDR2 (germline): MDHEN, SYDVKM. The CDR3 reads CASSLPGQGITDTQYF. CDR3 nucleotide sequence: TGTGCCAGCAGCTTACCCGGACAGGGGATCACAGATACGCAGTATTTT.

The table lists this clonotype with many counts. V and J are TRBV7-8 and TRBJ1-1, with D unclear. The CDR3 spans 12 residues. V lost 3 bases to trimming and J lost 2 bases, with 4 bases between them. Germline V CDR1 and CDR2: SGHVS, FQNEAQ. The DNA for the CDR3 is TGTGCCAGCAGCTTTTTAAACACTGAAGCTTTCTTT. It is translated as CASSFLNTEAFF.

This clonotype was detected ten times or more. The chain combines TRBV7-2 with TRBJ1-3; D is uncertain. The V end lost 2 bases, the J end lost 5 bases, and 13 bases lay between the germline ends. The CDR3 contains 15 residues. Germline CDR1 is SGHTA and CDR2 is FQGNSA. The CDR3 protein is CASSLFGQERNTIYF. The CDR3 DNA reads TGTGCCAGCAGCTTATTCGGTCAGGAAAGAAACACCATATATTTT.

This clonotype has ten or more counts. The rearrangement joins TRBV7-2 to TRBJ2-1, with 14 bases lining up with TRBD2. CDR3 length: 15 residues. In germline, CDR1 is SGHTA, CDR2 FQGNSA. Germline trimming cut 4 bases from V and 11 bases from J; bases unmatched to any gene: 7. The CDR3 bases are TGTGCCAGCAGCTCAAGACTAGCGGGGGGGCCTAAGCAGTTCTTC. Translated: CASSSRLAGGPKQFF. Looking up the rest from reference TRBV7-2 and TRBJ2-1 gives the full variable domain: GAGVSQSPSNKVTEKGKDVELRCDPISGHTALYWYRQSLGQGLEFLIYFQGNSAPDKSGLPSDRFSAERTGGSVSTLTIQRTQQEDSAVYLCASSSRLAGGPKQFFGPGTRLTVL.

This clonotype showed up many times. The rearrangement links TRBV7-6 to TRBJ1-2, with a tentative D call TRBD1 (5 bases). V was clipped by 7 bases and J by 2 bases, with 23 bases between them. The germline V gene has CDR1 SGHVS and CDR2 FNYEAQ. The CDR3 runs to 17 residues. The CDR3 protein is CASTSSQGSVLNYGYTF. CDR3 DNA sequence: TGTGCCAGCACCTCTAGTCAGGGTTCGGTTCTAAACTATGGCTACACCTTC.

This clonotype has at least ten counts. V is TRBV5-4 and J is TRBJ1-4, with 7 positions matching TRBD1. Germline-derived CDR1 and CDR2 are SGHNT and YYREEE (reference sequence). With 0 bases clipped from V and 8 bases from J, the junction kept 7 bases outside the gene matches. The CDR3 is 15 residues long. Here the CDR3 reads CASSLGDRALEKLFF. The CDR3 coding sequence is TGTGCCAGCAGCTTGGGAGACAGGGCGCTCGAAAAACTGTTTTTT.

This clonotype was seen at least ten times. V is TRBV20-1 and J is TRBJ1-1, with unresolved D. The V end lost 6 bases, the J end lost 1 base, and 9 bases lay between the germline ends. This CDR3 has 12 amino acids. Germline loops: CDR1 DFQATT, CDR2 SNEGSKA (reference sequence). CDR3 sequence: CSAPSWNTEAFF. The CDR3 DNA reads as TGCAGTGCCCCTTCGTGGAACACTGAAGCTTTCTTT.

There are many counts of this clonotype. The chain uses TRBV7-8 and TRBJ2-3, with 9 bases matching TRBD2. Germline trimming cut 2 bases from V and 4 bases from J; bases unmatched to any gene: 7. Germline CDR1 reads SGHVS; CDR2 reads FQNEAQ. The CDR3 has 16 amino acids. Here the CDR3 reads CASSLRASGESDTQYF. CDR3 in DNA: TGTGCCAGCAGCTTACGAGCTAGCGGGGAATCAGATACGCAGTATTTT.

This clonotype was seen at least ten times. One end of the junction does not line up with germline, which may come from a read error. The chain couples TRBV5-5 to TRBJ2-7; D unclear. This CDR3 comprises 12 residues. Germline V gene sequence: CDR1 SGHKS, CDR2 YYEKEE (reference sequence). CDR3 residues: CVSSLSGREQYF. The CDR3 nucleotides are TGTGTCAGCAGTCTGTCGGGTAGAGAGCAGTACTTC.

This clonotype has a count of ten or more. The rearrangement links TRBV19 to TRBJ2-7; D is perhaps TRBD1 (5 bases). CDR1 LNHDA and CDR2 SQIVND come from the germline V gene (reference sequence). The CDR3 consists of 18 residues. Trimming took off 0 bases at V and 2 bases at J, with 20 bases between the two ends. CDR3 sequence: CASSIDHLPQAPTYEQYF. The CDR3 region has the DNA TGTGCCAGTAGTATAGATCACCTGCCACAGGCGCCCACCTACGAGCAGTACTTC.

This clonotype was observed many times. The genes are TRBV27 and TRBJ1-4; no definite D call. Germline V lookup: CDR1 MNHEY, CDR2 SMNVEV (reference sequence). The V end was cut by 1 base, the J end by 4 bases, with 7 bases between. The CDR3 runs to 14 residues. The DNA for the CDR3 is TGTGCCAGCAGTTTATGGGGAAATAATGAAAAACTGTTTTTT. It encodes CASSLWGNNEKLFF.

This clonotype was found many times. V gene TRBV28 combines with J gene TRBJ1-5, with D tentatively TRBD1 (6 bases). Germline CDR1 MDHEN, CDR2 SYDVKM. The CDR3 length is 16 residues. With 5 bases removed from V and 2 bases from J, the gap between germline ends came to 16 bases. CDR3 sequence: CASSQLPRQGNQPQHF. CDR3 coding DNA: TGTGCCAGCAGTCAACTACCCCGACAGGGCAATCAGCCCCAGCATTTT.

This clonotype was detected many times. The chain uses TRBV7-2 and TRBJ2-3; D unresolved. The ends were cut back, 6 bases at V and 1 base at J, with 14 bases in the middle. The CDR3 runs 15 residues. Germline CDR1 SGHTA, CDR2 FQGNSA. The CDR3 reads CASRRGDFRTDTQYF. DNA of the CDR3: TGTGCCAGCAGGAGAGGTGACTTCCGCACAGATACGCAGTATTTT.

Many counts were recorded for this clonotype. V gene TRBV27 combines with J gene TRBJ1-4, with TRBD1 matching 9 bases. CDR3 length: 15 amino acids. Germline V gene data show CDR1 as MNHEY and CDR2 as SMNVEV (reference sequence). V lost 6 bases to trimming and J lost 8 bases; unmatched junction nucleotides: 10. Here the CDR3 DNA reads TGTGCCAGCAGGTCCCCGGGACAGGGTTCGGAAAAACTGTTTTTT. Its protein product is CASRSPGQGSEKLFF.

This clonotype was seen many times. V and J are TRBV30 and TRBJ1-2, with D perhaps TRBD1 (5 bases). The germline gives CDR1 GTSNPN, CDR2 SVGIG (reference sequence). This CDR3 has 15 amino acids. V gave up 4 bases and J gave up 6 bases, with 21 bases separating them. The CDR3 here is CAWIRIAPGPDGYTF. The CDR3 DNA reads TGTGCCTGGATAAGGATCGCACCGGGGCCCGATGGCTACACCTTC.

This clonotype was detected ten times or more. J is TRBJ1-1 and V is TRBV6-2 or TRBV6-3; no clear D gene. CDR3 length: 13 residues. Germline V gives CDR1 MNHEY, CDR2 SVGEGT. V lost 5 bases and J 6 bases, leaving 13 bases between the germline ends. This CDR3 reads CASSKWGVAEAFF. DNA of the CDR3: TGTGCCAGCAGTAAGTGGGGAGTGGCTGAAGCTTTCTTT.

This clonotype was counted ten times or more. The chain uses TRBV7-2 and TRBJ2-5; possibly TRBD2 for D (5 bases). Trimming cost V 2 bases and J 5 bases, with 9 bases left between them. CDR3 length: 13 amino acids. CDR1 SGHTA and CDR2 FQGNSA come from the germline V gene. CDR3 in DNA: TGTGCCAGCAGCTTATGGAGAGGGGAGACCCAGTACTTC. Translating gives CASSLWRGETQYF. Complete variable domain (other parts from reference TRBV7-2 and TRBJ2-5): GAGVSQSPSNKVTEKGKDVELRCDPISGHTALYWYRQSLGQGLEFLIYFQGNSAPDKSGLPSDRFSAERTGGSVSTLTIQRTQQEDSAVYLCASSLWRGETQYFGPGTRLLVL.

In this sample, this clonotype turned up many times. The rearrangement joins TRBV12-3 or TRBV12-4 to TRBJ2-3, with 11 bases lining up with TRBD2. CDR3 length: 15 amino acids. The J segment lost 2 bases and the V segment lost 5 bases, leaving 3 bases of the junction unmatched. Here the CDR3 DNA reads TGTGCCAGCAGTGAGACTAGCGGGAACACAGATACGCAGTATTTT. Translating gives CASSETSGNTDTQYF.

This clonotype showed up many times. This chain joins TRBV28 and TRBJ2-5; D perhaps matches TRBD1 (6 bases). Germline values: CDR1 MDHEN, CDR2 SYDVKM. This CDR3 contains 15 residues. The V gene lost 3 bases and the J gene lost 1 base, with 12 bases spanning the gap. CDR3 bases: TGTGCCAGCAGTTTGTTACAGGGACCCCAAGAGACCCAGTACTTC. Translation gives CASSLLQGPQETQYF.